The text below deals with one TCR beta chain. Its antigen target is currently unknown. The sample holds no much larger clone one base away, and base qualities are not on file. Library method: the immunoSEQ multiplex PCR assay. For the multiplex PCR, a mixture combining 60 forward primers for TCR Vbeta segments and 13 reverse primers for TCR Jbeta segments was used. A multiplex PCR assay on genomic DNA amplified the CDR3 region of rearranged TCR beta genes. Amplified TCR beta libraries were sequenced as 87-base-pair reads on the Illumina HiSeq System. As for the original processing: A later analysis tallied about 77 million unique TCR beta chains across the 550 to 850 repertoires, and about 10 million of those chains were shared by two or more donors. A nearest-neighbor algorithm error-corrected the raw reads and collapsed the reads into unique sequences, merging closely related sequences to remove PCR and sequencing errors. V, D and J gene segments were assigned by aligning CDR3 sequences to IMGT reference sequences. For a sequence to be retained, a match of at least six nucleotides was required to both a V gene segment and a J gene segment. A rearrangement was called productive if the CDR3 had no stop codons and remained in frame with V and J, and every other rearrangement was called non-productive. Following IMGT convention, CDR3 was defined as the stretch from the second conserved V-encoded cysteine up to the conserved J-encoded phenylalanine. The earlier analysis of some 600 of the donors excluded sequences that lacked an unambiguous match to a single V gene segment. An earlier analysis of a few hundred of the donors classified V segments as functional when productive rearrangements were above 56.7% and as segregating when the standard deviation between donors was above 5%. To diagnose cytomegalovirus status from the catalog of TCR beta chain sequences, a statistical classification framework was built. V and J gene assignment, in a later analysis, came from comparing TCR nucleotide sequences with IMGT/GENE-DB human TR gene sequences. A later analysis assigned CDR3 sequences and most-parsimonious VDJ recombination scenarios with the TCRdist pipeline. A later analysis defined each TCR beta chain by its CDR3 amino acid sequence plus V-gene family, and excluded reads lacking a unique V-gene family. To address suspected cross-contamination and a sequencing artifact, a later analysis removed roughly 640 highly shared, low-generation-probability nucleotide sequences. In a later analysis, a clonal expansion index for each public chain was calculated from normalized within-repertoire ranks of inferred template counts. Generation probabilities in a later analysis came from a VDJ recombination model fitted to out-of-frame rearrangements, and those results were checked against IGoR. A later analysis scored TCR-TCR, TCR-HLA and TCR-CMV co-occurrence with hypergeometric tests, applying a repertoire-size bias correction to TCR pairs. False discovery rates were estimated in a later analysis by permuting HLA or CMV assignments 20 times. A later analysis grouped co-occurring TCRs with DBSCAN, adding TCRdist sequence similarity when clustering within HLA-allele-positive subsets. Co-occurrence clustering excluded repertoires with fewer than 30,000 or more than 120,000 public chains, plus five with anomalous nucleotide sharing. TCRdb's version of the immuneACCESS table is confined to in-frame rearrangements and falls short of the full clone set. An unresolved V gene accounts for under half of the shortfall where checked; the remainder is of unknown origin. D and trimming were read from the DNA, whereas the V and J calls and clone size are those reported in that table. The sample records 90,000 to 120,000 clones, approximately 80% of which are singletons. The ten largest clones represent roughly 4% of the sample.

Based on the germline V gene (reference sequence), the CDR1 and CDR2 sequences are MNHEY and SMNVEV. V loses 7 bases of germline sequence and J loses 6 bases, and the interval between the two ends is 7 bases. The CDR3 has 12 amino acids, counting the end cysteine and phenylalanine. The entry retains the CDR3 DNA only, 36 bases that are in frame from base 1. The data belong to a study of cytomegalovirus exposure and HLA in healthy donors listed by TCRdb under 2017. Concerning the study at large: According to an earlier analysis of a few hundred of the donors, 200 million or so T cells yielded over 100 million unique TCR beta sequences and about 300 Gb of sequence data. In an earlier analysis of 587 of the donors, high-throughput TCR beta sequencing was used to judge whether each TCR beta V gene segment behaved as functional or pseudogenic. The study used immunosequencing to profile the T cell repertoires of several hundred subjects and linked those repertoires to cytomegalovirus serostatus. Typing coverage varied by locus: 629-630 donors for A, B, C, DRB1 and DQB1; roughly 510 for DQA1; 600 to 610 for DPA1; 400 to 480 for DPB1. On average, approximately 250,000 unique TCR beta nucleotide sequences were sequenced per donor among 398 genotyped donors of the cohort, with 15% to 20% of those sequences being non-productive. A later genetic analysis used genome-wide SNP genotypes for about 55% of the 666 donors, treating that subset as a discovery cohort. To predict cytomegalovirus infection status, the study brought together high-throughput TCR immunosequencing, statistical association of individual TCRs with disease status, and machine learning. An early release that covered about 600 HLA-typed donors contained about 300 gigabases of sequencing data and about 84 million unique TCR sequences. Every repertoire in the discovery cohort had been generated on one and the same sequencing platform. Both class I and class II loci were covered by HLA typing, at four-digit resolution. A later analysis re-analyzed previously published TCR beta repertoires from about 730 donors and added high-resolution HLA genotyping to study TCR occurrence patterns. Rather than drawing on any new phenotypic data, the later analysis identified candidate immune exposures from TCR beta sequences and the way those sequences occurred across donors. In addition to the first cohort of 650 to 800 subjects, a separate validation cohort of approximately 130 different subjects was used. Four or five DR-DQ haplotypes were handled as single units for association and clustering because linkage in the cohort was strong. Donor age, sex, ethnicity and CMV serostatus were compiled together with the repertoire data. The aim of the study was to test whether cataloging public T cell receptors could identify signatures of past pathogen exposure. The genetic ancestry cluster associated with self-reported Caucasian donors included 65% to 90% of the roughly 400 genotyped donors.

In total, more than 500 healthy bone marrow donors made up the cohort. At the time of sampling, all cohort members were nominally healthy, though unrecorded immune exposures were likely present. The donor tested CMV seropositive, placing the donor among the roughly 300 seropositive members of the cohort. A peripheral blood sample was collected from each donor, and TCR beta sequencing was performed on peripheral blood mononuclear cells. Genomic DNA extraction from the blood cell samples was performed with the Qiagen DNeasy Blood Extraction Kit. What the work shows at the level of the full study, not this receptor alone: In vitro tests confirmed that a few of the cytomegalovirus-associated TCR beta chains recognize cytomegalovirus antigens. In a later analysis, most CMV-associated TCR beta chains were found to appear HLA-restricted, with HLA associations seemingly driven largely by CMV exposure. The authors suggested that the approach could potentially be generalized to other disease states and immunological phenotypes. In a later analysis, several top co-occurrence clusters were reported to appear linked to parvovirus B19, influenza, CMV and Epstein-Barr virus. Because counts were too low, about 17 rarely observed V segments, including chromosome 9 orphons, were excluded from the earlier analysis of 587 of the donors. A later analysis found that TCR association rates varied across HLA loci, with DRB1 alleles showing the most associated TCRs and HLA-C alleles the fewest. A group of highly shared sequence variants was considered likely to be a technical artifact of the sequencing pipeline. Linkage disequilibrium might explain the correlated functional status among segregating V segments, but an unknown experimental factor could not be excluded. The classifier was reported to diagnose cytomegalovirus status with high specificity and sensitivity in both the original cohort and the validation cohort. Assigning TCR associations to individual alleles was difficult when HLA alleles, especially DR and DQ, strongly co-occurred. For the cohort, immune exposure information was limited to CMV serostatus. A further reported finding was that TCR beta sequences accurately predicted the HLA-A and HLA-B alleles for most subjects in the first cohort. In this cohort, only TCR beta chains were sequenced, and detectable features were limited by the absence of alpha or paired-chain data. In the study, about 150 TCR beta chains were listed as associated with cytomegalovirus. According to a later genetic analysis, donors in an Asian-associated ancestry cluster had fewer N-insertions in productive TCRs than the roughly 700-donor mean. The 87-base-pair reads could not distinguish some IMGT-functional V segments, including TRBV6-2 and TRBV6-3, so those segments were excluded. Because HLA typing was missing for some donors at each locus, association tests included only the typed subset. Most TCR sequences were seen in very few donors, while some public TCRs were found in many individuals. At a false discovery rate of 0.05, a later analysis linked some 18,000 TCR beta sequences to specific HLA alleles. Presence/absence analyses assumed roughly uniform sequencing depth across donors, an assumption that may not hold. In an earlier analysis of 587 of the donors, most TCR beta V segments appeared in productive rearrangements about 87% or about 30% of the time, broadly matching IMGT annotations. A later analysis found that HLA-associated TCR beta chains were more clonally expanded and had lower generation probabilities than equally common non-associated chains. A later genetic analysis associated a missense DCLRE1C variant with V-gene and J-gene trimming of TCR beta chains, and an independent cohort replicated the association.

Sequences were obtained from PBMCs. The rearrangement combines TRBV27 with TRBJ2-6; no D gene can be assigned with confidence. This receptor was taken from a female donor in good health and CMV-seropositive. CDR3 region: CASKSSANVLTF. The DNA reads as follows: TGTGCCAGCAAGAGTTCGGCCAACGTCCTGACTTTC.